Listed here is a single T cell receptor beta chain. Its antigen is not identified. This record comes from a study of OX40 agonist ivuxolimab in advanced cancers. Overall study findings and caveats: Relative to CD4+, CD8+ T cells held more expanded clones on average.

The CDR3 totals 14 residues. Per the germline V gene, CDR1 is SGHTA and CDR2 is FQGNSA. Between the trimmed V and J ends, which lost 1 base and 4 bases, there was a span of 9 bases. Clones were sequenced by immunoSEQ multiplex PCR, and TCRdb holds only the in-frame ones, with some missing. The data show roughly 80,000 clones, 70% to 90% seen once. This sequence originates from an adult with an advanced solid tumor such as melanoma, head and neck, liver or kidney cancer. The rearrangement joins TRBV7-2 to TRBJ2-3; D remains ambiguous. The starting material was CD4+ or CD8+ T cells sorted from blood, obtained in a trial of the OX40 agonist ivuxolimab. As DNA, the CDR3 is TGTGCCAGCAGCTTAGATTGGGATGCAGATACGCAGTATTTT. Amino acid sequence: CASSLDWDADTQYF.